This TCR beta chain was recorded in a study of blood T cell repertoires in COVID-19. V was pared by 1 base and J by 7 bases, with 11 bases between. From germline, CDR1 is GTSNPN and CDR2 SVGIG (reference sequence). The CDR3 is 13 amino acids. The data were produced by immunoSEQ multiplex PCR, yet TCRdb's version contains in-frame clones alone and is incomplete. The table includes 250,000 to 350,000 clones, approximately 88% detected once. The chain employs TRBV30 and TRBJ1-5, with D perhaps TRBD1 (6 bases). Specimen: PBMCs or T cells enriched from blood (not recorded which). The receptor's source is a woman in her twenties or thirties who had recovered from COVID-19. CDR3 bases: TGTGCCTGGAGTGACAGGGACGGGCAGCCCCAGCATTTT. It yields the protein CAWSDRDGQPQHF.